This T cell receptor (beta chain) was sequenced for a study of T cells in Graves' hyperthyroidism and ophthalmopathy. Study-level points and caveats: Within blood appeared most thyroid clonotypes that had expanded above 0.001. Onset of ophthalmopathy came a median approximately 6.8 months after the model predicted it.

Amplification yielded TCR beta CDR3 regions, with RNA transcripts as the source. The HTBI primer set served for first-round RT-PCR of the TCR CDR3. TCRdb reprocessed the multiplex PCR reads via MiXCR and lists one record per CDR3 protein. Here the sample spans about 580,000 distinct CDR3 sequences, 46% being singletons. About this clonotype itself: The target antigen is unknown.

Calling Graves' hyperthyroidism stable meant ophthalmopathy did not progress within 18 months. In patients aged 18 to 65, hyperthyroidism was newly diagnosed, with duration under 2 months. There are 15 residues in the CDR3. V was clipped by 5 bases and J by 3 bases; unmatched bases: 9. Germline V CDR1 and CDR2: MNHEY, SVGAGI. The chain is built from TRBV6-5 and TRBJ2-7, with 8 bases fitting TRBD1. Material: peripheral blood or thyroid tissue (not recorded which). The TCR was taken from a young woman with Graves' hyperthyroidism. CDR3 nucleotide sequence: TGTGCCAGCAGTGAGACACAGGGGGTATTCTACGAGCAGTACTTC. Amino acids: CASSETQGVFYEQYF.